These 6 T cell receptor beta chains came from one sample sequenced in a study of CD8+CD57+ T cells in acquired aplastic anemia (dated by TCRdb to the late 2010s). This sample was sequenced with an Illumina HiSeq 2000. Genomic DNA served as template for TCR beta VDJ combination and CDR3 sequence profiling. TCRdb trimmed the raw reads at Q25, called clones with MiXCR and kept productive beta chains. Rows with a matching CDR3 protein are joined into one entry that keeps the most common DNA and genes. Across this sample there are about 160,000 distinct CDR3 sequences, with 70% to 80% seen only once. Approximately 48% of the sample is taken by the ten largest. Flow cytometry had shown CD8+CD57+ cell expansion in the patients selected for sequencing. The material sequenced was sorted CD4+, CD8+, or CD8+CD57+ T cells (not recorded which) from PBMCs. Receptors originate from a human donor with aplastic anemia.

V gene TRBV9 combines with J gene TRBJ1-1; D possibly corresponds to TRBD1 (6 bases). CDR1 is SGDLS and CDR2 is YYNGEE in the germline V gene. The CDR3 consists of 13 residues. V lost 2 bases and J lost 10, with 15 bases in between. This chain's CDR3 is CASSVRQGHTAFF. CDR3 nucleotide sequence: TGTGCCAGCAGCGTTCGTCAGGGACATACAGCTTTCTTT.

The J gene is TRBJ2-5, the V gene TRBV7-9, with 11 bases matching TRBD2. Germline values: CDR1 SEHNR, CDR2 FQNEAQ (reference sequence). The ends lost 3 bases at V and 9 bases at J; junction bases unmatched: 12. The CDR3 length is 16 residues. Here the CDR3 DNA reads TGTGCCAGCAGCTTTCAGTTAGCGGGAGGGACCAGGGCCCAGTACTTC. Its translation is CASSFQLAGGTRAQYF.

The rearrangement uses TRBV7-8 and TRBJ2-3; 8 nucleotides line up with TRBD1. The CDR3 runs to 17 residues. Germline values: CDR1 SGHVS, CDR2 FQNEAQ. V gave up 4 bases and J gave up 3 bases; unmatched junction bases: 12. In DNA form, the CDR3 reads TGTGCCAGCAGCTCCGTCCCGGGACAGGCTGTGACAGATACGCAGTATTTT. Protein product: CASSSVPGQAVTDTQYF. The complete variable domain, with remaining parts taken from reference TRBV7-8 and TRBJ2-3, reads GAGVSQSPRYKVAKRGQDVALRCDPISGHVSLFWYQQALGQGPEFLTYFQNEAQLDKSGLPSDRFFAERPEGSVSTLKIQRTQQEDSAVYLCASSSVPGQAVTDTQYFGPGTRLTVL.

This clonotype appeared a few times. The chain recombines TRBV7-7 with TRBJ2-5; D gene unclear. V was trimmed by 5 bases and J by 5 bases, leaving 12 bases between them. Germline loops: CDR1 SSHAT, CDR2 FNYEAQ (reference sequence). The CDR3 length is 13 residues. In DNA, the CDR3 is TGTGCCAGCAGCCAGGTATCACTCGAGACCCAGTACTTC. It specifies CASSQVSLETQYF.

Concerning this clonotype itself: At one end, the junction sequence differs from germline, possibly due to a read error. V and J are TRBV20-1 and TRBJ2-3; 11 nucleotides line up with TRBD2. CDR3 length equals 17 residues. Germline CDR1 reads DFQATT; CDR2 reads SNEGSKA (reference sequence). As DNA, the CDR3 is TGCAGTGTTAATAGTCCAGGGTCTAGCGGGGGGACAGATACGCAGTGTTTT. It translates to CSVNSPGSSGGTDTQCF.

The chain recombines TRBV10-2 with TRBJ2-7; 10 bases fit TRBD1. Germline-derived CDR1 and CDR2 are WSHSY and SAAADI. With V trimmed by 6 bases and J by 5 bases, 7 bases remained unmatched. The CDR3 has 14 residues. The CDR3 region is CASSWDRGKDEQYF. The CDR3 DNA follows: TGCGCCAGCAGCTGGGACAGGGGAAAGGACGAGCAGTACTTC.